These 3 T cell receptor beta chains were sequenced from one sample in a study of Graves' ophthalmopathy and Graves' hyperthyroidism. The sequenced template was RNA, covering the TCR beta CDR3 region. An opening RT-PCR round employed HTBI primers and preceded a second-round multiplex PCR. TCRdb re-derived calls from the multiplex PCR reads in MiXCR, one entry per CDR3 protein. The table has about 660,000 distinct CDR3 sequences, roughly two fifths seen once. Sequenced: peripheral blood. These receptors were collected from an adult man with Graves' ophthalmopathy.

The chain is built from TRBV3-1 and TRBJ1-2, with 9 bases aligning to TRBD1. The germline CDR1 and CDR2 sequences are LGHDT and YNNKEL (reference sequence). After removal of 2 bases from V and 3 bases from J, the junction contained 4 bases not matched to a gene. This CDR3 contains 15 residues. The CDR3 protein is CASSQMTGGHYGYTF. CDR3 DNA sequence: TGTGCCAGCAGCCAAATGACAGGGGGGCACTATGGCTACACCTTC.

This clonotype appeared a single time. The J gene is TRBJ1-2, the V gene TRBV25-1; D may be TRBD1 (5 bases). This CDR3 comprises 14 residues. Trimming took off 11 bases at V and 9 bases at J, with 25 bases between the two ends. Germline V gives CDR1 MGHDK, CDR2 SYGVNS. CDR3 sequence: CAQYAGTTGSSYTF. The CDR3 nucleotides read TGTGCCCAGTACGCCGGGACGACGGGTTCGAGCTACACCTTC.

As for this clonotype: Germline and junction disagree at one end, which may indicate a read error. The V call is TRBV7-9, the J call TRBJ2-7, with TRBD2 matching over 10 bases. Per germline, CDR1 SEHNR and CDR2 FQNEAQ (reference sequence). This CDR3 is built from 15 residues. In DNA form, the CDR3 reads TGTGCCAGCAGCCCAGCGGGGGGGCTACGGTACGAGCAGCACTTC. Translated, it gives CASSPAGGLRYEQHF. Based on the CDR3 plus reference TRBV7-9 and TRBJ2-7, the full variable domain is DTGVSQNPRHKITKRGQNVTFRCDPISEHNRLYWYRQTLGQGPEFLTYFQNEAQLEKSRLLSDRFSAERPKGSFSTLEIQRTEQGDSAMYLCASSPAGGLRYEQHFGPGTRLTVT.